This TCR beta chain was sequenced for a study of OX40 agonist ivuxolimab in advanced cancers. TCRdb keeps only in-frame clones here, not all; method: immunoSEQ multiplex PCR. Of approximately 70,000 clones in the sample, around nine tenths are singletons; the top ten hold 0.86%. Study conclusions and caveats: In the 0.1 to 3.0 mg/kg range, CD4+ and CD8+ blood T cells had expanded clonally by week 6. Normalized T-cell clonal expansion was also low in some nonresponders. The average count of expanded clones was higher among CD8+ T cells than among CD4+.

Patients with autoimmune history or systemic immunosuppression were excluded. As to this clone: Its antigen remains unknown.

The sequencing used CD4+ or CD8+ T cells sorted from blood, collected in a trial of the OX40 agonist ivuxolimab. This clonotype originated in an adult with an advanced solid tumor such as melanoma, head and neck, liver or kidney cancer.

The CDR3 DNA sequence: TGTGCCAGCAGCCAAGATAGGGGTATCCCCTACAATGAGCAGTTCTTC. The encoded protein is CASSQDRGIPYNEQFF. The genes are TRBV14 and TRBJ2-1, with D possibly TRBD1 on 5 matching bases. Trimming pared 0 bases from V and 2 bases from J, leaving 11 bases between. In germline, CDR1 is SGHDN, CDR2 FVKESK. The CDR3 sequence is 16 residues long.